The 12 T cell receptor beta chains in this list originate from one sample, sequenced in a study of T cells after yellow fever vaccination. From the 5' RACE reads, TCRdb called clonotypes with MiXCR, one entry per CDR3 protein. Of about 550,000 distinct CDR3 sequences in the sample, roughly a fifth were seen once. The material was PBMCs, obtained 15 days after the yellow fever booster vaccination. The origin of the receptors is a man aged 25-45 years who received the YFV17D yellow fever vaccine.

This sequence joins TRBV5-1 and TRBJ2-1; the D is unclear. The CDR3 length is 14 residues. V lost 1 base and J 5 bases, leaving 10 bases between the germline ends. CDR1 is SGHRS and CDR2 is YFSETQ in the germline V gene. CDR3 sequence reads: CASSLRQLNNEQFF. For the CDR3, the DNA is TGCGCCAGCAGCTTGCGGCAGTTAAACAATGAGCAGTTCTTC.

This clonotype has only a few counts. V is TRBV20-1 and J is TRBJ2-1, with D hard to call. CDR3 size: 12 residues. Trimming pared 2 bases from V and 4 bases from J, leaving 6 bases between. Per germline, CDR1 DFQATT and CDR2 SNEGSKA (reference sequence). CDR3 nucleotide sequence: TGCAGTGCTAGACCAACGTACAATGAGCAGTTCTTC. It specifies CSARPTYNEQFF.

This clonotype was seen only a few times. V is TRBV29-1 and J is TRBJ2-3; D not resolved. This CDR3 is built from 13 residues. Trimming removed 0 bases from V and 2 bases from J, with 6 bases in between. Germline CDR1 and CDR2: SQVTM and ANQGSEA. CDR3 region: CSVEDGYTDTQYF. The CDR3 DNA is TGCAGCGTTGAAGACGGTTACACAGATACGCAGTATTTT.

In this sample, this clonotype turned up many times. The rearrangement links TRBV10-3 to TRBJ2-7; D unresolved. V lost 5 bases, J lost 5 bases, and 16 bases lay in between. Germline lookup yields CDR1 ENHRY and CDR2 SYGVKD. The CDR3 sequence is 14 residues long. The CDR3 region has the DNA TGTGCCATCAGTACTGGGCCCGATGCCCACGAGCAGTACTTC. Its protein product is CAISTGPDAHEQYF.

This clonotype was observed a handful of times. V is TRBV20-1 and J is TRBJ2-1; TRBD2 aligns across 7 bases. J was trimmed by 8 bases and V by 1 base; bases with no gene match: 11. The CDR3 runs to 15 residues. CDR1 DFQATT and CDR2 SNEGSKA come from the germline V gene (reference sequence). The CDR3 DNA is TGCAGTGCTAGAGTACGGAGGACTAGTAGTGATGAGCAGTTCTTC. Translation gives CSARVRRTSSDEQFF.

The chain combines TRBV14 with TRBJ2-5, with D possibly matching TRBD2 (6 bases). The germline gives CDR1 SGHDN, CDR2 FVKESK. V was pared by 1 base and J by 3 bases, with 18 bases between. The CDR3 is made up of 17 amino acids. CDR3 protein: CASSQVLRGLSKETQYF. The CDR3 DNA reads TGTGCCAGCAGCCAAGTTCTTCGAGGACTATCAAAAGAGACCCAGTACTTC.

This chain links TRBV5-1 with TRBJ1-1, with D perhaps TRBD1 (5 bases). The germline gives CDR1 SGHRS, CDR2 YFSETQ. This CDR3 is 16 amino acids long. Trimming left V 0 bases short and J 0 bases short, with 12 bases between. The chain's CDR3 is CASSLGQGAVNTEAFF. CDR3 sequence (DNA): TGCGCCAGCAGCTTGGGGCAGGGCGCGGTGAACACTGAAGCTTTCTTT.

The chain combines TRBV5-5 with TRBJ2-1, with D perhaps matching TRBD2 (5 bases). There are 15 residues in the CDR3. Germline CDR1 is SGHKS and CDR2 is YYEKEE (reference sequence). V was pared by 0 bases and J by 9 bases, with 16 bases between. This chain's CDR3 is CASSLAESAGGEQFF. The CDR3 DNA follows: TGTGCCAGCAGCTTGGCCGAATCAGCCGGAGGTGAGCAGTTCTTC.

The CDR3 DNA follows: TGTGCCACCAGCAGGGGGGAGACTAATGAAAAACTGTTTTTT. Encoded protein: CATSRGETNEKLFF. The chain couples TRBV15 to TRBJ1-4, with TRBD1 as a possible D gene (5 bases). The V end lost 3 bases, the J end lost 2 bases, and 7 bases lay between the germline ends. This CDR3 has 14 residues. Germline CDR1 is LNHNV and CDR2 is YYDKDF (reference sequence).

This clonotype was observed a handful of times. The rearrangement joins TRBV7-9 to TRBJ1-2, with D tentatively TRBD1 (5 bases). Trimming took off 5 bases at V and 8 bases at J, with 18 bases between the two ends. The CDR3 sequence is 14 residues long. Germline loops: CDR1 SEHNR, CDR2 FQNEAQ (reference sequence). CDR3 sequence (DNA): TGTGCCAGCAGCCCATATCGGGGGGGTTACGGCTACACCTTC. As protein: CASSPYRGGYGYTF.

This clonotype came up a few times. The chain carries TRBV20-1 and TRBJ1-1, with 8 nucleotides matching TRBD1. The CDR3 has 14 residues. J was trimmed by 3 bases and V by 0 bases; bases with no gene match: 3. Germline assignment: CDR1 DFQATT and CDR2 SNEGSKA (reference sequence). CDR3 protein: CSARDPGGYTEAFF. The CDR3 region has the DNA TGCAGTGCTAGAGACCCAGGGGGCTACACTGAAGCTTTCTTT.

The chain is built from TRBV4-3 and TRBJ2-7, with D perhaps matching TRBD1 (6 bases). V was cut by 4 bases and J by 0 bases, with 13 bases left in between. Germline V gene sequence: CDR1 LGHNA, CDR2 YSLEER. The CDR3 runs 15 residues. CDR3 DNA: TGCGCCAGCAGCCGGGGGCGCACCAGCTCCTACGAGCAGTACTTC. The encoded protein is CASSRGRTSSYEQYF.